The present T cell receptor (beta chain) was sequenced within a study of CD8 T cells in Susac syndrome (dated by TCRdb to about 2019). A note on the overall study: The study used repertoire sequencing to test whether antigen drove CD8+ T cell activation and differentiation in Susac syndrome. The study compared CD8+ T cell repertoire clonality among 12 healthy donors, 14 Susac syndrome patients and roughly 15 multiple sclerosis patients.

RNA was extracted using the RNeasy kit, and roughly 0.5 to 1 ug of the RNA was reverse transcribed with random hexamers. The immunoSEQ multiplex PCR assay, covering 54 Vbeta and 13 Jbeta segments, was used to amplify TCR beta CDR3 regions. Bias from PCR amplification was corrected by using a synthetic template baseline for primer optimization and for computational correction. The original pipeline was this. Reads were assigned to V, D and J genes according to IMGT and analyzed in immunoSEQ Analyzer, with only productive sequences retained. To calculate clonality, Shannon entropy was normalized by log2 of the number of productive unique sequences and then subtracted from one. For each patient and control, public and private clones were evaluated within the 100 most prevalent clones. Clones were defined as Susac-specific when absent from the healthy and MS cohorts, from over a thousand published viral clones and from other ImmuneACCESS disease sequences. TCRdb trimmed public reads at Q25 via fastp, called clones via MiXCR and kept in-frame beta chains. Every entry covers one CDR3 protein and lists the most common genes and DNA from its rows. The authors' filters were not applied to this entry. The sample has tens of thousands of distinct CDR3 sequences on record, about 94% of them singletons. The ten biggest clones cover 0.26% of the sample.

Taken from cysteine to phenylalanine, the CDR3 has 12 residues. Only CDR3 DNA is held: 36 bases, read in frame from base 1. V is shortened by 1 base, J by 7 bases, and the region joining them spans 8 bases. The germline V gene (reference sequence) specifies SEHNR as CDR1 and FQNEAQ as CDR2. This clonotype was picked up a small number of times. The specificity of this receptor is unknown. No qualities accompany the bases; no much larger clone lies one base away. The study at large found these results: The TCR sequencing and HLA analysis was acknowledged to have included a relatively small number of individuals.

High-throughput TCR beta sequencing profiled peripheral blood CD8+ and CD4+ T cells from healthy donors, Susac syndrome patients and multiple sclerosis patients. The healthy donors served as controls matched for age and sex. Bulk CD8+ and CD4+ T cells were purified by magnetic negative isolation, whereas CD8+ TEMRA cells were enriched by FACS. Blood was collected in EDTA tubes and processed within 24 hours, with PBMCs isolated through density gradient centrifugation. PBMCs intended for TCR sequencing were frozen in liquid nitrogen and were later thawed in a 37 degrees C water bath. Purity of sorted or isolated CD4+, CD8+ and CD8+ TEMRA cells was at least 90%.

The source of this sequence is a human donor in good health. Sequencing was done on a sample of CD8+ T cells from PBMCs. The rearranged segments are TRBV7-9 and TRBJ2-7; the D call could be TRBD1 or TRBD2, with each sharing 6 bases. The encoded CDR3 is CASSLGGGEQYF. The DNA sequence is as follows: TGTGCCAGCAGCTTAGGAGGGGGGGAGCAGTACTTC.